The source of this TCR beta chain is a study of blood T cell repertoires in COVID-19. Participants were aged about 18 to 100 years from approximately 23 US areas. This CDR3 has 14 residues. V was pared by 5 bases and J by 3 bases, with 13 bases between. Germline V gene data show CDR1 as PRHDT and CDR2 as FYEKMQ (reference sequence). Sequenced by immunoSEQ multiplex PCR; TCRdb stores in-frame clones only, minus some. This table holds under 450,000 clones, roughly 87% found once. The chain couples TRBV13 to TRBJ1-2; the D is unclear. The sequencing sample was made of PBMCs or T cells enriched from blood (not recorded which). This TCR derives from a woman in her twenties or thirties who had recovered from COVID-19. The CDR3 spells CASSARWQDYGYTF. The CDR3 DNA follows: TGTGCCAGCAGCGCCCGGTGGCAGGACTATGGCTACACCTTC.